The rows below give T cell receptor beta chains drawn from one sample of a study of beta chain features in type 1 diabetes. TCRdb's table, derived via immunoSEQ multiplex PCR, lists solely in-frame clones and lacks some. This sample has 350,000 to 400,000 clones, with roughly an eighth found just once. Specimen: naive CD4+ T cells from blood. Receptor source: a woman between 18 and 29 years old with type 1 diabetes. Both conserved end residues are part of each CDR3. Each record gives: J gene, V gene, D gene, CDR3 length, clone size, CDR3 protein, CDR3 DNA. D genes are given only for firm matches. Some rows mark clone size as missing; the rest say once, few, many or name a class of expanded clone.

>TRBJ2-1|TRBV6-5|.|14|few
CASSSRLPANEQFF
TGTGCCAGCAGTTCCAGACTACCCGCCAATGAGCAGTTCTTC
>TRBJ2-1|TRBV7-2|TRBD2|15|.
CASSLGTSGYNEQFF
TGTGCCAGCAGCTTAGGGACTAGCGGCTACAATGAGCAGTTCTTC
>TRBJ2-2|TRBV5-6|.|15|few
CASSLVTVDTGELFF
TGTGCCAGCAGCTTGGTTACAGTAGACACCGGGGAGCTGTTTTTT
>TRBJ2-5|TRBV7-2|TRBD2|15|.
CASTPYSGSPETQYF
TGTGCCAGCACCCCCTATAGCGGGAGTCCAGAGACCCAGTACTTC
>TRBJ1-2|TRBV28|.|12|once
CASSLGDYGYTF
TGTGCCAGCAGTTTAGGAGACTATGGCTACACCTTC
>TRBJ2-4|TRBV29-1|TRBD2|16|few
CSVGLAGELAKNIQYF
TGCAGCGTTGGCCTAGCGGGGGAACTAGCCAAAAACATTCAGTACTTC
>TRBJ1-2|TRBV18|.|13|.
CASSRAEGRGYTF
TGTGCCAGCTCTCGGGCGGAGGGACGAGGCTACACCTTC
>TRBJ2-3|TRBV6-6|TRBD2|16|.
CASSYSELAAGDTQYF
TGTGCCAGCAGTTACTCGGAGCTAGCGGCCGGGGATACGCAGTATTTT
>TRBJ1-1|TRBV29-1|.|15|few
CSVEDQRGANTEAFF
TGCAGCGTTGAAGATCAGCGGGGGGCGAACACTGAAGCTTTCTTT
>TRBJ2-1|TRBV6-5|TRBD2|13|.
CASSGLGHNEQFF
TGTGCCAGCAGCGGACTAGGGCACAATGAGCAGTTCTTC
>TRBJ2-3|TRBV2|.|19|few
CASSERVRGQRSSTDTQYF
TGTGCCAGCAGTGAACGGGTGCGCGGACAGAGATCTAGCACAGATACGCAGTATTTT
>TRBJ2-7|TRBV7-8|.|14|few
CASSLGRSSYEQYF
TGTGCCAGCAGCTTAGGACGTTCTAGTTACGAGCAGTACTTC
>TRBJ1-1|TRBV28|.|15|few
CASSLLAQRDTEAFF
TGTGCCAGCAGTTTATTGGCACAGAGAGACACTGAAGCTTTCTTT
>TRBJ2-5|TRBV19|TRBD1|14|.
CASSETDRQETQYF
TGTGCCAGTAGTGAGACGGACAGGCAAGAGACCCAGTACTTC
>TRBJ2-5|TRBV10-3|.|11|few
CAISDLETQYF
TGTGCCATCAGTGACTTGGAGACCCAGTACTTC
>TRBJ1-4|TRBV5-4|TRBD1|15|.
CASSEPGTGVEKLFF
TGTGCCAGCAGCGAGCCCGGGACAGGGGTTGAAAAACTGTTTTTT
>TRBJ2-5|TRBV7-2|.|17|.
CASSLVSTSPYQETQYF
TGTGCCAGCAGCTTAGTCTCTACTAGCCCCTACCAAGAGACCCAGTACTTC
>TRBJ2-5|TRBV7-8|.|12|.
CASGLGGETQYF
TGTGCCAGCGGGCTAGGAGGAGAGACCCAGTACTTC
>TRBJ2-1|TRBV11-3|.|13|.
CASSFSGLNEQFF
TGTGCCAGCAGCTTCAGCGGGCTCAATGAGCAGTTCTTC
>TRBJ1-2|TRBV7-9|.|16|few
CASSLALTTRDYGYTF
TGTGCCAGCAGCTTAGCCTTAACCACCAGGGACTATGGCTACACCTTC
>TRBJ2-1|TRBV11-2|.|12|.
CASTAIRGEQFF
TGTGCCAGCACCGCGATTCGGGGAGAGCAGTTCTTC
>TRBJ1-2|TRBV18|.|15|.
CASSSATGTNYGYTF
TGTGCCAGCTCATCGGCGACGGGTACTAACTATGGCTACACCTTC
>TRBJ2-1|TRBV11-2|.|15|.
CASSRLQGYYNEQFF
TGTGCCAGCAGTCGCCTACAGGGATACTACAATGAGCAGTTCTTC
>TRBJ2-7|TRBV30|TRBD1|13|.
CAWSRDRDYEQYF
TGTGCCTGGAGTAGAGACAGGGACTACGAGCAGTACTTC
>TRBJ2-1|TRBV4-2|TRBD2|14|.
CASSLAGGYNEQFF
TGTGCCAGCAGCCTAGCGGGAGGGTACAATGAGCAGTTCTTC
>TRBJ2-7|TRBV29-1|TRBD2|14|.
CSVSPGLPTYEQYF
TGCAGCGTTTCTCCGGGACTACCAACCTACGAGCAGTACTTC
>TRBJ2-7|TRBV29-1|.|13|few
CSVGAGVPYEQYF
TGCAGCGTTGGGGCAGGGGTACCCTACGAGCAGTACTTC
>TRBJ2-1|TRBV7-8|.|16|few
CASTPRRVGLNNEQFF
TGTGCCAGCACCCCCCGCCGGGTCGGTCTGAACAATGAGCAGTTCTTC
>TRBJ1-5|TRBV7-9|.|14|.
CASSLGQLNQPQHF
TGTGCCAGCAGCTTGGGGCAGCTCAATCAGCCCCAGCATTTT
>TRBJ2-6|TRBV13|.|16|.
CASSYGQNSGANVLTF
TGTGCCAGCAGTTATGGACAGAACTCTGGGGCCAACGTCCTGACTTTC
>TRBJ2-7|TRBV11-2|TRBD1|15|few
CASSPSDRSSYEQYF
TGTGCCAGCAGCCCTTCGGACAGGAGCTCCTACGAGCAGTACTTC
>TRBJ2-5|TRBV5-1|TRBD2|19|.
CASSLGAGGLAGGLGTQYF
TGCGCCAGCAGCTTGGGTGCTGGTGGACTAGCGGGGGGCCTCGGGACCCAGTACTTC
>TRBJ2-1|TRBV2|TRBD2|15|few
CASSRAGLADNEQFF
TGTGCCAGCAGTCGGGCGGGACTAGCGGACAATGAGCAGTTCTTC
>TRBJ1-2|TRBV18|.|14|.
CASSSDTAAYGYTF
TGTGCCAGCTCGTCGGACACGGCGGCCTATGGCTACACCTTC
>TRBJ2-1|TRBV2|TRBD2|15|.
CASRPTSGGAFEQFF
TGTGCCAGCAGACCTACTAGCGGGGGGGCATTTGAGCAGTTCTTC
>TRBJ2-3|TRBV25-1|.|14|few
CASSEYVTADTQYF
TGTGCCAGCAGTGAATATGTGACAGCAGATACGCAGTATTTT
>TRBJ2-1|TRBV30|TRBD2|16|.
CALATSGRAFNNEQFF
TGTGCCTTAGCGACTAGCGGGAGGGCCTTCAACAATGAGCAGTTCTTC
>TRBJ2-7|TRBV27|TRBD2|16|few
CASRPSLGGSSYEQYF
TGTGCCAGCAGGCCGAGTTTGGGGGGGAGCTCCTACGAGCAGTACTTC
>TRBJ1-4|TRBV5-1|TRBD1|15|.
CASSSSDRGNEKLFF
TGCGCCAGCAGCTCCTCGGACAGGGGGAATGAAAAACTGTTTTTT
>TRBJ2-7|TRBV5-4|.|15|.
CASNKRGQPSYEQYF
TGTGCCAGCAACAAAAGGGGCCAGCCATCCTACGAGCAGTACTTC
>TRBJ1-4|TRBV9|TRBD1|15|few
CASSVEGQRNEKLFF
TGTGCCAGCAGCGTAGAGGGACAGCGTAATGAAAAACTGTTTTTT
>TRBJ2-3|TRBV4-3|.|16|.
CASSQDRRRGTDTQYF
TGCGCCAGCAGCCAAGATAGGCGGAGGGGCACAGATACGCAGTATTTT
>TRBJ2-7|TRBV19|.|13|few
CASSSGTAYEQYF
TGTGCCAGTAGTTCCGGCACAGCCTACGAGCAGTACTTC
>TRBJ1-5|TRBV7-2|.|13|few
CASGRQENQPQHF
TGTGCCAGCGGAAGACAGGAAAATCAGCCCCAGCATTTT
>TRBJ2-1|TRBV4-1|TRBD2|15|.
CASSQKGLAGNEQFF
TGCGCCAGCAGCCAAAAGGGACTAGCGGGGAATGAGCAGTTCTTC
>TRBJ2-4|TRBV7-9|.|10|.
CASSPDIQYF
TGTGCCAGCAGCCCCGACATTCAGTACTTC
>TRBJ1-4|TRBV5-1|TRBD1|14|few
CASSRTGDDEKLFF
TGCGCCAGCAGCAGGACAGGAGATGATGAAAAACTGTTTTTT
>TRBJ2-5|TRBV9|.|12|.
CASSAPQETQYF
TGTGCCAGCAGCGCCCCCCAGGAGACCCAGTACTTC
>TRBJ2-7|TRBV25-1|TRBD1|14|few
CARTGTGSPNEQYF
TGTGCCCGGACCGGGACAGGGTCTCCCAACGAGCAGTACTTC
>TRBJ1-5|TRBV30|TRBD1|14|.
CAWTGTGNGQPQHF
TGTGCCTGGACCGGGACAGGGAATGGCCAGCCCCAGCATTTT
>TRBJ2-1|TRBV7-8|TRBD2|15|few
CASSPKRGVNNEQFF
TGTGCCAGCAGCCCCAAGCGGGGGGTAAACAATGAGCAGTTCTTC
>TRBJ2-4|TRBV6-5|.|16|.
CASSYSIQIAKNIQYF
TGTGCCAGCAGTTACTCGATCCAGATAGCCAAAAACATTCAGTACTTC
>TRBJ2-3|TRBV18|TRBD2|16|.
CASSPRAAGDADTQYF
TGTGCCAGCTCACCACGGGCAGCGGGAGATGCAGATACGCAGTATTTT